One T cell receptor beta chain is described in this entry. This clone's antigen is unknown. Base qualities are not recorded, but no much larger clone differs from it by a single base. Per the publication, the time point label means: week 5, during vaccination. Each vaccine dose was 300 ug of a 20-mer mutant IDH1 peptide in Montanide, given subcutaneously with topical imiquimod. All donors had newly diagnosed IDH1-mutant astrocytomas of WHO grade 3 or 4 that showed loss of nuclear ATRX. The samples were drawn from NOA16, a multicentre, single-arm, open-label phase I trial in Germany that tested a mutant IDH1 peptide vaccine in humans for the first time. Genomic DNA for TCRB sequencing was extracted from EDTA blood using the DNeasy Blood and Tissue Kit. The library was obtained by the immunoSEQ multiplex PCR assay. The hsTCRB Kit was used according to the manufacturer's protocol to amplify rearranged TCR beta chain sequences. TCRB libraries were sequenced on an Illumina MiSeq. The original methods were these. Demultiplexing, trimming and gene mapping were performed with the kit vendor's proprietary platform. TCRdb limited this immuneACCESS table to in-frame rearrangements with V and J called. A share of clones is missing; checked studies link under half to unresolved V genes, and the rest is unexplained. V and J calls and clone size are copied from that table; D and trimming were computed from the DNA. This sample has roughly 62,000 clones in its table, and around four fifths of those were observed once. 6% to 7.5% of the sample rests with the top ten.

The record originates from a study of a mutant IDH1 vaccine in newly diagnosed glioma listed by TCRdb under 2021. Concerning the study at large: Across visits V03 through V10, patients got a total of eight vaccinations, given in weeks 1, 3, 5, 7, 11, 15, 19 and 23. In the chemotherapy-containing groups, vaccination started alongside temozolomide cycles, whereas in patients who had radiotherapy alone it started 4-6 weeks after radiotherapy. Of the approximately 35 treated patients, approximately 62% were male and approximately 38% were female, and a mean age of 40.4 years was recorded. Before enrollment, patients had received standard therapy of radiotherapy alone, temozolomide alone, or radiochemotherapy with temozolomide; most received the combination. Peripheral blood was drawn at six visits: V03 (baseline), V05, V07, V10, V12 and V13. For exploratory analyses, approximately 25 treated patients had longitudinal TCRB deep sequencing done wherever samples were available.

The CDR3 starts with the cysteine, ends with the phenylalanine, and has 13 residues. Only the CDR3 DNA is retained, 39 bases long and in frame from the first base. V is cut by 6 bases and J by 1 base, and the space between the germline ends is 10 bases. CDR1 and CDR2 are read off the germline V gene as SQVTM and ANQGSEA. Beyond this particular receptor, the publication reports: Pseudoprogression seemed to be unrelated to changes in the top peripheral T cell clonotypes found by TCRB sequencing. Immune responses induced by the vaccine were seen in around 94% of patients across multiple MHC alleles. Selection of PBMC samples for TCRB deep sequencing was based on availability. It was noted by the authors that analyses of patient blood samples could not be reproduced owing to sample limitations.

The input for sequencing was PBMCs, taken from a glioma patient whose treatment included an IDH1 peptide vaccine. The chain couples TRBV29-1 to TRBJ1-3; too little of a D gene remains to name it. This clonotype was obtained from a woman aged 45 to 65 with glioma. The bases are TGCAGCGTCGACCCGGGGTCTGGAAACACCATATATTTT. It is translated as CSVDPGSGNTIYF.